These T cell receptor beta chains were read from a single sample in a study of CD8 T cells in ankylosing spondylitis. TCRdb re-called the 5' RACE reads through MiXCR, storing one row per CDR3 protein. The table lists a few hundred thousand distinct CDR3 sequences, around 19% of them singletons. Input material: blood, either unsorted or a sorted T cell fraction (not recorded which). Source of these receptors: a male donor with ankylosing spondylitis. CDR3s include the opening cysteine and the closing phenylalanine or tryptophan. D genes are given only for firm matches. Clone size, where shown, is once, few, many, or a class for clones that have expanded.

>.|few|TRBJ1-1|TRBV20-1
TGCAGTGCTAGAGATGGTGCGGGGCCGGGAACTGAAGCTTTCTTT
CSARDGAGPGTEAFF
>.|.|TRBJ2-1|TRBV27
TGTGCCAGCAGTTTACAGGGATTATACAATGAGCAGTTCTTC
CASSLQGLYNEQFF
>TRBD1|.|TRBJ1-2|TRBV20-1
TGCAGTGCGCCCCGGACAGGGGGATTTTATGGCTACACCTTC
CSAPRTGGFYGYTF
>TRBD2|once|TRBJ2-1|TRBV3-1
TGTGCCAGCAGCCCAACGCTAGCGGGAGGTAATAATGAGCAGTTCTTC
CASSPTLAGGNNEQFF
>.|few|TRBJ2-5|TRBV12-3/TRBV12-4
TGTGCCAGCAGCTTTTCGGACGGCCTATGGGAGACCCAGTACTTC
CASSFSDGLWETQYF
>.|few|TRBJ1-1|TRBV6-5
TGTGCCAGCAGTTACTCGTGGGGGACTGAAGCTTTCTTT
CASSYSWGTEAFF
>.|few|TRBJ2-7|TRBV20-1
TGCAGTGCTTCAACCCTTACCGGATGGGAGGACTCCTACGAGCAGTACTTC
CSASTLTGWEDSYEQYF
>.|.|TRBJ2-1|TRBV9
TGTGCCAGCAGCGTAGTACAGACCGTTGAGCAGTTCTTC
CASSVVQTVEQFF
>TRBD1|.|TRBJ1-1|TRBV30
TGTGCCTTGAACAGGGGCCCTGAAGCTTTCTTT
CALNRGPEAFF
>TRBD1|.|TRBJ1-4|TRBV3-1
TGTGCCAGCAGCCAGAGAGGGGGCCCCAATGAAAAACTGTTTTTT
CASSQRGGPNEKLFF
>.|.|TRBJ2-7|TRBV7-6
TGTGCCAGCAGCTTAGGAGGGGTAGACGAGCAGTACTTC
CASSLGGVDEQYF
>.|.|TRBJ2-3|TRBV24-1
TGTGCCACCAGTGAACCTGCCTGGGGGAGCACAGATACGCAGTATTTT
CATSEPAWGSTDTQYF
>.|few|TRBJ2-2|TRBV30
TGTGCCTGGATGGGGGATACCGGGGAGCTGTTTTTT
CAWMGDTGELFF
>.|.|TRBJ2-7|TRBV11-2
TGTGCCAGCAGTCACGTAAGTGAGCAGTACTTC
CASSHVSEQYF
>.|.|TRBJ1-5|TRBV11-2
TGTGCCAGCAGCTTAGAATCGGGGGAGTGGCGCAATCAGCCCCAGCATTTT
CASSLESGEWRNQPQHF
>.|.|TRBJ2-1|TRBV7-3
TGTGCCAGCAGCCTATGGGGAGTGGTTGGGGAGAATGAGCAGTTCTTC
CASSLWGVVGENEQFF
>.|few|TRBJ2-1|TRBV18
TGTGCCAGCTCACCGGGCAATGAGCAGTTCTTC
CASSPGNEQFF
>.|few|TRBJ2-5|TRBV7-3
TGTGCCAGCAGCTTATGGGGGGCGCAGGGAGAGACCCAGTACTTC
CASSLWGAQGETQYF
>TRBD2|many|TRBJ2-1|TRBV5-1
TGCGCCAGCAGCTTGGTTGGGACTAGCGGGAGTTGGAATGAGCAGTTCTTC
CASSLVGTSGSWNEQFF
>TRBD2|.|TRBJ2-7|TRBV4-3
TGCGCCAGCAGCCAAGAAATTAGCGGGAGCTACGAGCAGTACTTC
CASSQEISGSYEQYF
>.|.|TRBJ2-6|TRBV11-1
TGTGCCAGCAGCGAACACTCCAGGGAAGTCTCTGGGGCCAACGTCCTGACTTTC
CASSEHSREVSGANVLTF
>.|.|TRBJ2-3|TRBV27
TGTGCCAGCAGAGAAACAGATTTCACAGATACGCAGTATTTT
CASRETDFTDTQYF
>.|many|TRBJ2-7|TRBV5-1
TGCGCCAGCAGCTTGGAGGTCAACTACGAGCAGTACTTC
CASSLEVNYEQYF
>.|.|TRBJ1-2|TRBV11-2
TGTGCCAGCAGCTTAGACGGCCCCCTGTATGGCTACACCTTC
CASSLDGPLYGYTF
>TRBD1|few|TRBJ2-7|TRBV5-1
TGCGCCAGCAGTGAACGGTGGGACAGCTCCTACGAGCAGTACTTC
CASSERWDSSYEQYF
>.|.|TRBJ1-2|TRBV11-3
TGTGCCAGCAGCTTAGAAGGACAGTTCTATGGCTACACCTTC
CASSLEGQFYGYTF
>.|few|TRBJ1-1|TRBV28
TGTGCCAGCAGTCCAAGTGACACGAAAACTATGAACACTGAAGCTTTCTTT
CASSPSDTKTMNTEAFF
>.|.|TRBJ1-1|TRBV6-5
TGTGCCAGCATTTTTGTTTCAGAATACACTGAAGCTTTCTTT
CASIFVSEYTEAFF
>.|.|TRBJ1-3|TRBV15
TGTGCCACCAGCAGGACAGTGATCTCTGGAAACACCATATATTTT
CATSRTVISGNTIYF
>.|.|TRBJ2-7|TRBV27
TGTGCCAGCAGTTTAGAGGTAGGGGGGGCCTACGAGCAGTACTTC
CASSLEVGGAYEQYF
>.|many|TRBJ2-7|TRBV12-3/TRBV12-4
TGTGCCAGCAGGGACTACGAGCAGTACTTC
CASRDYEQYF
>.|few|TRBJ2-7|TRBV5-1
TGCGCCAGCAGCTTGGCCGGTCGGGGGCCCTACGAGCAGTACTTC
CASSLAGRGPYEQYF
>.|.|TRBJ2-1|TRBV6-1
TGTGCCAGCAGTGAGGGGGGCGGGTACAATGAGCAGTTCTTC
CASSEGGGYNEQFF
>.|.|TRBJ1-4|TRBV28
TGTGCCAGCAGGCCTAGAGGGGCAGCTAATGAAAAACTGTTTTTT
CASRPRGAANEKLFF
>TRBD1|.|TRBJ2-7|TRBV12-3/TRBV12-4
TGTGCCAGTAGCACGTGGCGGCAGGGGGCGGGTGAGCAGTACTTC
CASSTWRQGAGEQYF
>.|few|TRBJ2-2|TRBV20-1
TGCAGTGCTAGAGATAGTTTCGCCGGGGAGCTGTTTTTT
CSARDSFAGELFF
>TRBD2|few|TRBJ2-1|TRBV9
TGTGCCAGCAGTGCCCTTAGCGGGAGGGGCAATGAGCAGTTCTTC
CASSALSGRGNEQFF
>TRBD2|few|TRBJ2-1|TRBV24-1
TGTGCCACCAGTGATACGGGACTAGCGGGAGTGTCAAGGGACTTCAATGAGCAGTTCTTC
CATSDTGLAGVSRDFNEQFF
>.|few|TRBJ2-5|TRBV28
TGTGCCAGCAGCCTCCGGGGGCTTAGGGAGACCCAGTACTTC
CASSLRGLRETQYF